This TCR beta chain is drawn from a study of T cells in Graves' hyperthyroidism and ophthalmopathy. This CDR3 has 17 residues. CDR1 and CDR2 (germline): KGHSH, LQKENI. The trim removed 3 bases at V and 7 bases at J, leaving 16 bases unmatched. This clonotype was counted ten times or more. RNA transcripts were the template for amplifying TCR beta CDR3 regions. Using the HTBI primer set, a first-round RT-PCR was run on the TCR CDR3. TCRdb re-analysed the multiplex PCR reads in MiXCR, keeping a single row per CDR3 protein. The sample shows over 400,000 distinct CDR3 sequences, approximately 14% of them seen only once.

Sequenced input: blood. The V gene is TRBV18, the J gene TRBJ2-5, with 8 nucleotides matching TRBD1. This sequence originates from a man aged 18 to 30 with Graves' ophthalmopathy. CDR3 in amino acids: CASSPTAGQGVGVTQYF. CDR3 bases: TGTGCCAGCTCACCTACTGCTGGACAGGGTGTAGGTGTGACCCAGTACTTC.